Below, 28 T cell receptor beta chains from the same sample are listed, as sequenced in a study of T cells after yellow fever vaccination. TCRdb fed the 5' RACE reads into MiXCR, producing one record per CDR3 protein. Of 300,000 to 350,000 distinct CDR3 sequences in the sample, 3% to 4.5% were seen once. Source: PBMCs, taken 5 days after the yellow fever booster vaccination. These receptors all stem from a man between 18 and 29 years old who received the YFV17D yellow fever vaccine.

In DNA, the CDR3 is TGTGCCAGCAGCTACCACCTCTCGGAGCAGTACTTC. Translation: CASSYHLSEQYF. This chain uses TRBV7-2 with TRBJ2-7; D is unresolved. Germline lookup yields CDR1 SGHTA and CDR2 FQGNSA. This CDR3 is built from 12 residues. Trimming took off 4 bases at V and 7 bases at J, with 11 bases between the two ends. The variable domain in full, completed from reference TRBV7-2 and TRBJ2-7, reads GAGVSQSPSNKVTEKGKDVELRCDPISGHTALYWYRQSLGQGLEFLIYFQGNSAPDKSGLPSDRFSAERTGGSVSTLTIQRTQQEDSAVYLCASSYHLSEQYFGPGTRLTVT.

This clonotype was observed many times. This chain connects TRBV20-1 to TRBJ2-6, with D tentatively TRBD1 (6 bases). CDR1 DFQATT and CDR2 SNEGSKA come from the germline V gene (reference sequence). This CDR3 has 13 residues. V was trimmed by 6 bases and J by 5 bases, leaving 11 bases between them. CDR3 sequence reads: CSADSGRANVLTF. The CDR3 DNA is TGCAGTGCGGACAGTGGAAGGGCCAACGTCCTGACTTTC.

There are a few counts of this clonotype. The chain carries TRBV4-1 and TRBJ2-3, with TRBD1 as a possible D gene (6 bases). Trimming removed 3 bases at V and 10 bases at J, with 11 bases between. This CDR3 is built from 12 residues. Germline assignment: CDR1 MGHRA and CDR2 YSYEKL. The CDR3 region is CASSHDQGPQYF. CDR3 nucleotide sequence: TGCGCCAGCAGCCACGACCAGGGGCCGCAGTATTTT.

CDR3 region: CASSLGIRDGYTF. CDR3 nucleotides: TGTGCCAGCAGTCTGGGTATACGAGATGGCTACACCTTC. V usage is TRBV6-6 and J usage is TRBJ1-2; no clear D. The V gene's germline CDR1 is MNHNY and CDR2 SVGAGI (reference sequence). V lost 5 bases and J lost 6, with 13 bases in between. CDR3 size: 13 residues.

This clonotype showed up many times. This chain connects TRBV5-1 to TRBJ2-1; D is unclear. V dropped 1 base and J dropped 7 bases, with 15 bases sitting between them. Per germline, CDR1 SGHRS and CDR2 YFSETQ. The CDR3 has 15 residues. For the CDR3, the DNA is TGCGCCAGCAGCTTGCCGGCATACCTAGGGAATGAGCAGTTCTTC. It translates to CASSLPAYLGNEQFF.

The chain links TRBV19 to TRBJ2-5; D uncertain. V gave up 4 bases and J gave up 5 bases, with 11 bases separating them. CDR3 length: 13 amino acids. Per germline, CDR1 LNHDA and CDR2 SQIVND (reference sequence). The CDR3 region is CASSTLEKETQYF. The CDR3 nucleotides read TGTGCCAGTAGTACCCTAGAGAAGGAGACCCAGTACTTC.

This chain connects TRBV11-2 to TRBJ2-3; possibly TRBD1 for D (6 bases). Germline V gene lookup returns CDR1 SGHAT and CDR2 FQNNGV. Trimming took off 5 bases at V and 3 bases at J, with 18 bases between the two ends. The length of the CDR3 is 16 residues. The CDR3 DNA sequence: TGTGCCAGCAGCCCAAGGGCAGGGGTAGGGACAGATACGCAGTATTTT. As protein: CASSPRAGVGTDTQYF. Full variable domain (rest looked up from reference TRBV11-2 and TRBJ2-3): EAGVAQSPRYKIIEKRQSVAFWCNPISGHATLYWYQQILGQGPKLLIQFQNNGVVDDSQLPKDRFSAERLKGVDSTLKIQPAKLEDSAVYLCASSPRAGVGTDTQYFGPGTRLTVL.

As regards this clonotype: A clone one base away is much larger, so this may be a read error. The CDR3 reads CSVERVPSTDTQHF. CDR3 nucleotide sequence: TGCAGCGTTGAGAGGGTGCCGAGCACAGATACGCAGCATTTT. This chain uses TRBV29-1 with TRBJ2-3; no firm D call. TRBJ1-5 explains the end of the DNA better; the J call may be wrong. Germline values: CDR1 SQVTM, CDR2 ANQGSEA. The CDR3 is made up of 14 amino acids.

This clonotype came up many times. CDR3 bases: TGCAGTGCTTTTAGGAGCACCCTGGGGGGGGAGCTGTTTTTT. This sequence encodes CSAFRSTLGGELFF. The V and J genes are TRBV20-1 and TRBJ2-2; D ambiguous. Germline-derived CDR1 and CDR2 are DFQATT and SNEGSKA (reference sequence). The length of the CDR3 is 14 residues. The V end was cut by 5 bases, the J end by 8 bases, with 18 bases between.

This clonotype appeared many times. The V and J genes are TRBV20-1 and TRBJ2-5; perhaps TRBD2 as D (6 bases). The CDR3 consists of 14 residues. CDR1 and CDR2 (germline): DFQATT, SNEGSKA (reference sequence). Trimming cost V 3 bases and J 2 bases, with 13 bases left between them. CDR3 nucleotide sequence: TGCAGTGCTAGGTCCGGGAGTCCACAAGAGACCCAGTACTTC. Translation: CSARSGSPQETQYF.

In this sample, this clonotype turned up a few times. The rearrangement joins TRBV24-1 to TRBJ2-2, with D maybe TRBD2 (6 bases). The ends were cut back, 4 bases at V and 9 bases at J, with 14 bases in the middle. The CDR3 is 14 amino acids. CDR1 and CDR2 (germline): KGHDR, SFDVKD. The CDR3 loop reads CATSERGNGRELFF. CDR3 nucleotides: TGTGCCACCAGTGAACGGGGGAATGGTCGGGAGCTGTTTTTT.

This clonotype was recorded at least ten times. The J gene is TRBJ2-2, the V gene TRBV5-6; D is possibly TRBD2 (5 bases). Trimming removed 3 bases from V and 2 bases from J, with 11 bases in between. The CDR3 has 15 residues. In germline, CDR1 is SGHDT, CDR2 YYEEEE. CDR3 loop: CASSWRTLNTGELFF. As DNA, the CDR3 is TGTGCCAGCAGCTGGAGGACGTTAAACACCGGGGAGCTGTTTTTT.

This clonotype was seen a handful of times. V usage is TRBV28 and J usage is TRBJ2-3; possible D gene TRBD1, 6 bases. This CDR3 is built from 14 residues. From germline, CDR1 is MDHEN and CDR2 SYDVKM. The V end was cut by 5 bases, the J end by 4 bases, with 13 bases between. The CDR3 protein is CASSQGTTPDTQYF. Written as DNA, the CDR3 is TGTGCCAGCAGTCAAGGGACAACTCCAGATACGCAGTATTTT.

The chain couples TRBV6-2 or TRBV6-3 to TRBJ1-3, with D uncertain. V was clipped by 2 bases and J by 0 bases, with 14 bases between them. CDR3 length: 17 residues. From germline, CDR1 is MNHEY and CDR2 SVGEGT. CDR3 bases: TGTGCCAGCAGTTACCTCGCAGGAGGACTCTCTGGAAACACCATATATTTT. Protein product: CASSYLAGGLSGNTIYF.

This clonotype was detected only a few times. V gene TRBV5-1 combines with J gene TRBJ2-7; 9 bases are shared with TRBD1. Unmatched junction bases numbered 5, after V lost 4 bases and J lost 6 bases. The CDR3 runs 13 residues. Germline CDR1 and CDR2: SGHRS and YFSETQ. The CDR3 nucleotides are TGCGCCAGCAGCCTCGGGACAGGGAGCGAGCAGTACTTC. Amino acids: CASSLGTGSEQYF.

This clonotype was found many times. The chain couples TRBV7-2 to TRBJ2-7; 13 nucleotides align to TRBD2. The CDR3 has 15 residues. Germline V CDR1 and CDR2: SGHTA, FQGNSA. V dropped 5 bases and J dropped 3; count of bases not matched to a gene: 4. CDR3 bases: TGTGCCAGCAGCCCGGGACTAGCGGGAATCTACGAGCAGTACTTC. This sequence encodes CASSPGLAGIYEQYF.

This clonotype was recorded many times. The chain joins TRBV30 to TRBJ2-7; D is perhaps TRBD1 (5 bases). The germline V gene encodes CDR1 GTSNPN and CDR2 SVGIG (reference sequence). With 0 bases removed from V and 3 bases from J, the gap between germline ends came to 9 bases. This CDR3 region has 13 residues. The DNA for the CDR3 is TGTGCCTGGAGTGTTCAGGGCAACTACGAGCAGTACTTC. This codes for CAWSVQGNYEQYF.

This clonotype was seen ten or more times. The chain uses TRBV5-1 and TRBJ1-6; D is unresolved. CDR3 size: 13 residues. V lost 0 bases and J 8 bases, leaving 6 bases between the germline ends. CDR1 is SGHRS and CDR2 is YFSETQ in the germline V gene. The CDR3, as DNA: TGCGCCAGCAGCTTGGATGGGTATTCACCCCTCCACTTT. Its translation is CASSLDGYSPLHF. Full variable domain (missing parts from reference TRBV5-1 and TRBJ1-6): KAGVTQTPRYLIKTRGQQVTLSCSPISGHRSVSWYQQTPGQGLQFLFEYFSETQRNKGNFPGRFSGRQFSNSRSEMNVSTLELGDSALYLCASSLDGYSPLHFGNGTRLTVT.

This clonotype was seen a handful of times. CDR3 nucleotides: TGTGCCAGCAGCCCTCGGGTAGGGATTGAAAACGGGCACACTGAAGCTTTCTTT. Translating gives CASSPRVGIENGHTEAFF. The chain uses TRBV12-3 or TRBV12-4 and TRBJ1-1; D not certain. Trimming left V 6 bases short and J 3 bases short, with 26 bases between. The CDR3 has 18 amino acids.

In its sample, this clonotype was seen a few times. The chain couples TRBV5-1 to TRBJ2-2, with TRBD2 matching over 8 bases. V lost 1 base and J lost 2; bases outside the gene matches: 4. The germline CDR1 and CDR2 sequences are SGHRS and YFSETQ. The CDR3 is 16 amino acids. DNA for the CDR3: TGCGCCAGCAGCTTGCTCAGCGGGGGCAACACCGGGGAGCTGTTTTTT. This codes for CASSLLSGGNTGELFF.

This clonotype was detected many times. This chain connects TRBV7-3 to TRBJ2-1; 9 bases are a match to TRBD2. This CDR3 has 16 residues. Looked up from germline, CDR1 is SGHTA and CDR2 is FQGTGA. With 5 bases clipped from V and 5 bases from J, the junction kept 10 bases outside the gene matches. DNA of the CDR3: TGTGCCAGCAGCCCCTCCGGGGCGGGGGGGGACAATGAGCAGTTCTTC. It is translated as CASSPSGAGGDNEQFF.

This clonotype was picked up many times. V is TRBV4-2 and J is TRBJ2-3; the match to TRBD2 covers 9 bases. The V gene end was trimmed by 0 bases and the J gene end by 3 bases; junction bases not matched to a gene: 4. This CDR3 comprises 16 residues. From germline, CDR1 is LGHNA and CDR2 YNFKEQ. The CDR3 reads CASSQDGGGGTDTQYF. CDR3 DNA: TGTGCCAGCAGCCAAGACGGCGGGGGGGGAACAGATACGCAGTATTTT.

This clonotype was detected many times. The chain couples TRBV7-9 to TRBJ2-3; tentative D call: TRBD1 (6 bases). CDR3 length equals 15 residues. V lost 4 bases, J lost 2 bases, and 13 bases lay in between. CDR1 SEHNR and CDR2 FQNEAQ come from the germline V gene (reference sequence). In nucleotides, the CDR3 is TGTGCCAGCAGCTCCAACAGGGAAGTCACAGATACGCAGTATTTT. This sequence encodes CASSSNREVTDTQYF.

This clonotype appeared many times. The chain combines TRBV12-3 or TRBV12-4 with TRBJ2-2; no definite D call. This CDR3 region has 15 residues. V lost 3 bases and J 7 bases, leaving 15 bases between the germline ends. The CDR3 reads CASSFRQPIVGELFF. The CDR3 coding sequence is TGTGCCAGCAGTTTCCGGCAGCCCATCGTCGGGGAGCTGTTTTTT.

This clonotype was detected ten times or more. The chain carries TRBV5-1 and TRBJ2-3; a weak D match, TRBD1 (5 bases). V was pared by 4 bases and J by 2 bases, with 23 bases between. Per the germline V gene, CDR1 is SGHRS and CDR2 is YFSETQ. This CDR3 is 18 amino acids long. CDR3 DNA: TGCGCCAGCAGCCCAATTATGGGGCCCTTCTCCACCACAGATACGCAGTATTTT. Amino acid sequence: CASSPIMGPFSTTDTQYF.

This clonotype was seen a handful of times. The chain's CDR3 is CASSLDEYRVSTEAFF. The CDR3 DNA reads as TGTGCCAGCAGCTTAGATGAGTACAGGGTCAGCACTGAAGCTTTCTTT. This chain uses TRBV7-2 with TRBJ1-1; D is perhaps TRBD1 (6 bases). Per the germline V gene, CDR1 is SGHTA and CDR2 is FQGNSA. The CDR3 loop spans 16 amino acids. Trimming took 1 base from V and 4 from J, leaving 16 bases between them. Full variable domain (remainder filled in from reference TRBV7-2 and TRBJ1-1): GAGVSQSPSNKVTEKGKDVELRCDPISGHTALYWYRQSLGQGLEFLIYFQGNSAPDKSGLPSDRFSAERTGGSVSTLTIQRTQQEDSAVYLCASSLDEYRVSTEAFFGQGTRLTVV.

The chain combines TRBV14 with TRBJ2-7, with D maybe TRBD2 (6 bases). Germline CDR1 reads SGHDN; CDR2 reads FVKESK. Trimming stripped 4 bases from V and 3 bases from J, with 13 bases between. This CDR3 region has 14 residues. The CDR3 protein is CASSLEGHFYEQYF. In nucleotides, the CDR3 is TGTGCCAGCAGCCTGGAGGGGCACTTCTACGAGCAGTACTTC.

This clonotype was recorded many times. The rearrangement links TRBV5-1 to TRBJ2-2; D is unclear. Trimming removed 3 bases at V and 4 bases at J, with 10 bases between. CDR3 length: 14 amino acids. Looked up from germline, CDR1 is SGHRS and CDR2 is YFSETQ. CDR3 in amino acids: CASSYLRATGELFF. CDR3 DNA: TGCGCCAGCAGCTACCTAAGGGCCACCGGGGAGCTGTTTTTT.